This T cell receptor beta chain derives from a study of OX40 agonist ivuxolimab in advanced cancers. Study-wide context: Ivuxolimab, an antibody that agonizes OX40 (CD134), was administered to the patients. At doses from 0.01 to 10 mg/kg, patients were given intravenous ivuxolimab every 2 weeks.

It was autoimmune disease history or systemic immunosuppression that excluded patients. The assay was immunoSEQ multiplex PCR, and TCRdb's table has in-frame clones only and misses some. The repertoire holds 60,000 to 65,000 clones, with 80% to 95% as singletons. With 5 bases removed from V and 8 bases from J, the gap between germline ends came to 13 bases. This CDR3 spans 12 amino acids. CDR1 and CDR2 from the germline V gene are SGHDT and YYEEEE. The source material was CD4+ or CD8+ T cells sorted from blood, sampled in a trial of the OX40 agonist ivuxolimab. The TCR sequence derives from an adult with an advanced solid tumor such as melanoma, head and neck, liver or kidney cancer. This chain uses TRBV5-6 with TRBJ1-2, with a possible D match to TRBD1 (5 bases). DNA for the CDR3: TGTGCCAGCAGTCGGGGCCTGGGAGGCTACACCTTC. This gives the protein CASSRGLGGYTF.